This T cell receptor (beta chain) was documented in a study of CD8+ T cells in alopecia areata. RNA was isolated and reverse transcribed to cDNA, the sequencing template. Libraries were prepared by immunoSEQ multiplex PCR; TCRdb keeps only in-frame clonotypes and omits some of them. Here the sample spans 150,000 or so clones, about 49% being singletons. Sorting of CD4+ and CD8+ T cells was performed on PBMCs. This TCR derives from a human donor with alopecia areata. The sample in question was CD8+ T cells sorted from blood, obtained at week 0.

The CDR3, as DNA: TGCGCCAGCAGGGACCCCCAAACCCCTATGGTTGGCTACACCTTC. Its protein product is CASRDPQTPMVGYTF. The V and J genes are TRBV5-1 and TRBJ1-2; D is undetermined. V was shortened by 5 bases and J by 7 bases, with 21 bases between the two germline ends. Germline V gives CDR1 SGHRS, CDR2 YFSETQ. The CDR3 loop spans 15 amino acids.